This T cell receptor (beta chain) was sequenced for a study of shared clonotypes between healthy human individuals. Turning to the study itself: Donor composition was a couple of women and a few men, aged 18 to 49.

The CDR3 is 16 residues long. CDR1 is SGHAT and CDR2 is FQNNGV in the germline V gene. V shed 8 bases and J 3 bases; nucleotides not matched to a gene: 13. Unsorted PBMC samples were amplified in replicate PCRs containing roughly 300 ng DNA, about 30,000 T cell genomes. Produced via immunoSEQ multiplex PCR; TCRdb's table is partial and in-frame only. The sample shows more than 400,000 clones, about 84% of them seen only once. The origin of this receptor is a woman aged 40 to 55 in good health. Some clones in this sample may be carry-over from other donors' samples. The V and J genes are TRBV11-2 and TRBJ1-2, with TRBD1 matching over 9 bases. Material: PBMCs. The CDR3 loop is CASAWDREMVDYGYTF. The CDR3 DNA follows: TGTGCCAGCGCTTGGGACAGGGAGATGGTGGACTATGGCTACACCTTC.